This passage covers 16 T cell receptor beta chains from one sample sequenced in a study of blood T cell repertoires in COVID-19. Measured with immunoSEQ multiplex PCR; TCRdb has only the in-frame clones, and not every one. The repertoire holds 300,000 or so clones, with 85% to 90% as singletons. The sequenced sample consisted of peripheral blood. The receptors derive from a woman aged 40 to 49 with acute or convalescent COVID-19.

The rearrangement links TRBV3-1 (or the pseudogene TRBV3-2) to TRBJ1-1; D unresolved. V was shortened by 1 base and J by 0 bases, with 6 bases between the two germline ends. Germline CDR1 is LGHDT and CDR2 is YNNKEL (reference sequence). The CDR3 has 14 residues. The CDR3 DNA reads TGTGCCAGCAGCCAAGGGCTGGTGAACACTGAAGCTTTCTTT. Translated: CASSQGLVNTEAFF.

The chain recombines TRBV5-4 with TRBJ1-1; D is possibly TRBD1 (6 bases). There are 16 residues in the CDR3. Between the trimmed V and J ends, which lost 3 bases and 4 bases, there was a span of 19 bases. The germline gives CDR1 SGHNT, CDR2 YYREEE (reference sequence). The CDR3 spells CASSWAVDRGFTEAFF. In DNA form, the CDR3 reads TGTGCCAGCAGCTGGGCCGTGGACAGAGGTTTCACTGAAGCTTTCTTT.

The genes are TRBV5-4 and TRBJ2-2; TRBD2 matches 10 bases. Germline CDR1 reads SGHNT; CDR2 reads YYREEE (reference sequence). The J segment lost 1 base and the V segment lost 5 bases, leaving 8 bases of the junction unmatched. The CDR3 contains 17 residues. The CDR3 loop is CASSFILAGLNTGELFF. Written as DNA, the CDR3 is TGTGCCAGCAGTTTTATACTAGCGGGGCTGAACACCGGGGAGCTGTTTTTT.

This sequence joins TRBV29-1 and TRBJ2-3; maybe TRBD1 (5 bases). Trimming left V 6 bases short and J 6 bases short, with 19 bases between. Germline assignment: CDR1 SQVTM and CDR2 ANQGSEA. This CDR3 is built from 14 residues. The CDR3 spells CSVAPARGRDTQYF. The CDR3 region has the DNA TGCAGCGTCGCACCCGCAAGGGGCAGGGATACGCAGTATTTT.

The genes are TRBV4-1 and TRBJ1-6; tentative D call: TRBD1 (5 bases). The CDR3 has 16 amino acids. The germline gives CDR1 MGHRA, CDR2 YSYEKL. Trimming left V 4 bases short and J 0 bases short, with 10 bases between. The CDR3 spells CASSLLGGSYNSPLHF. CDR3 DNA sequence: TGCGCCAGCAGCCTCCTGGGGGGCTCCTATAATTCACCCCTCCACTTT.

V is TRBV9 and J is TRBJ2-1; perhaps TRBD1 as D (6 bases). V was cut by 1 base and J by 3 bases, with 11 bases left in between. The CDR3 contains 15 residues. Per the germline V gene, CDR1 is SGDLS and CDR2 is YYNGEE. This CDR3 reads CASSVQGNNYNEQFF. The CDR3 DNA sequence: TGTGCCAGCAGCGTACAGGGGAATAACTACAATGAGCAGTTCTTC.

This chain links TRBV4-1 with TRBJ2-5; D gene unclear. Looked up from germline, CDR1 is MGHRA and CDR2 is YSYEKL. The CDR3 runs 14 residues. Deletions cut 0 bases from V and 3 bases from J, with 8 bases between. The CDR3 nucleotides read TGCGCCAGCAGCCAAGAAGCCACAGAAGAGACCCAGTACTTC. Translating gives CASSQEATEETQYF.

The chain uses TRBV3-1 (or the pseudogene TRBV3-2) and TRBJ1-4; D is possibly TRBD1 (5 bases). The V and J ends lost 1 base and 5 bases respectively, with 14 bases between them. The CDR3 is 16 amino acids. Germline-derived CDR1 and CDR2 are LGHDT and YNNKEL (reference sequence). The CDR3 here is CASSQVGGFLNEKLFF. CDR3 DNA: TGTGCCAGCAGCCAAGTCGGGGGGTTCCTAAATGAAAAACTGTTTTTT.

CDR3 DNA: TGTGCCAGCAACGACCCCGGGACAGGCGTCATTGGCTACACCTTC. As protein: CASNDPGTGVIGYTF. The chain employs TRBV11-2 and TRBJ1-2, with 8 bases lining up with TRBD1. The V gene end was trimmed by 7 bases and the J gene end by 7 bases; junction bases not matched to a gene: 14. This CDR3 contains 15 residues. The germline CDR1 and CDR2 sequences are SGHAT and FQNNGV. The full variable domain, rest sourced from reference TRBV11-2 and TRBJ1-2, is EAGVAQSPRYKIIEKRQSVAFWCNPISGHATLYWYQQILGQGPKLLIQFQNNGVVDDSQLPKDRFSAERLKGVDSTLKIQPAKLEDSAVYLCASNDPGTGVIGYTFGSGTRLTVV.

This chain joins TRBV24-1 and TRBJ1-5; 10 nucleotides line up with TRBD1. After removal of 4 bases from V and 4 bases from J, the junction contained 9 bases not matched to a gene. The CDR3 consists of 17 residues. Germline V gene sequence: CDR1 KGHDR, CDR2 SFDVKD. This chain's CDR3 is CATSDQKDRGENQPQHF. CDR3 in DNA: TGTGCCACCAGTGACCAGAAGGACAGGGGGGAGAATCAGCCCCAGCATTTT.

The rearrangement links TRBV7-2 to TRBJ2-1; TRBD2 aligns across 9 bases. The CDR3 extends over 16 amino acids. The V gene end was trimmed by 1 base and the J gene end by 7 bases; junction bases not matched to a gene: 8. The germline V gene has CDR1 SGHTA and CDR2 FQGNSA. In nucleotides, the CDR3 is TGTGCCAGCAGCTTAGTGAGCGGGGGGTTTCGGAATGAGCAGTTCTTC. Translating it yields CASSLVSGGFRNEQFF. Together with reference TRBV7-2 and TRBJ2-1, the CDR3 gives the full variable domain: GAGVSQSPSNKVTEKGKDVELRCDPISGHTALYWYRQSLGQGLEFLIYFQGNSAPDKSGLPSDRFSAERTGGSVSTLTIQRTQQEDSAVYLCASSLVSGGFRNEQFFGPGTRLTVL.

CDR3 in DNA: TGTGCCTGGAGTGTACGAGGCATGGAGACCCAGTACTTC. This codes for CAWSVRGMETQYF. The chain has TRBV30 and TRBJ2-5; D uncertain. V lost 0 bases to trimming and J lost 5 bases, with 10 bases between them. In germline, CDR1 is GTSNPN, CDR2 SVGIG (reference sequence). This CDR3 is built from 13 residues.

The chain links TRBV4-1 to TRBJ2-1, with TRBD2 as a possible D gene (7 bases). Trimming pared 1 base from V and 0 bases from J, leaving 13 bases between. Germline V gene data show CDR1 as MGHRA and CDR2 as YSYEKL. This CDR3 spans 17 amino acids. DNA for the CDR3: TGCGCCAGCAGCCAAGGTCGGGGGGCTGGCTCCTACAATGAGCAGTTCTTC. Amino acids: CASSQGRGAGSYNEQFF.

This chain joins TRBV29-1 and TRBJ1-3; D is possibly TRBD1 (6 bases). The CDR3 runs 12 residues. With 7 bases removed from V and 3 bases from J, the gap between germline ends came to 10 bases. Germline values: CDR1 SQVTM, CDR2 ANQGSEA. The chain's CDR3 is CSGGGGGNTIYF. The CDR3 DNA reads as TGCAGCGGCGGGGGCGGTGGAAACACCATATATTTT. The variable domain in full, with the rest retrieved from reference TRBV29-1 and TRBJ1-3, is SAVISQKPSRDICQRGTSLTIQCQVDSQVTMMFWYRQQPGQSLTLIATANQGSEATYESGFVIDKFPISRPNLTFSTLTVSNMSPEDSSIYLCSGGGGGNTIYFGEGSWLTVV.

This rearrangement joins TRBV19 to TRBJ1-5; D might be TRBD1 (5 bases). This CDR3 contains 19 residues. CDR1 is LNHDA, CDR2 SQIVND, per germline (reference sequence). V was shortened by 6 bases and J by 0 bases, with 24 bases between the two germline ends. In nucleotides, the CDR3 is TGTGCCAGTAGCGACGTGGGGGGAGGGACCTACTATAGCAATCAGCCCCAGCATTTT. Translation gives CASSDVGGGTYYSNQPQHF.

The count of this clone is one. V is TRBV30 and J is TRBJ1-6; 8 nucleotides match TRBD1. V gave up 0 bases and J gave up 7 bases; unmatched junction bases: 11. Germline V gene sequence: CDR1 GTSNPN, CDR2 SVGIG (reference sequence). This CDR3 region has 17 residues. The CDR3: CAWSVLGPGGGNSPLHF. For the CDR3, the DNA is TGTGCCTGGAGTGTACTTGGCCCAGGGGGCGGAAATTCACCCCTCCACTTT.